This T cell receptor (beta chain) was observed in a study of T-cell memory formation after mild COVID-19. Study-level results: Researchers could not confirm that second-wave clones peaking on day 37 targeted SARS-CoV-2. Some clones that responded were present in memory (sampled pre-infection), which suggests cross-reactive memory joined.

This clonotype has only one observation. Antigen specificity is unknown. Losses at the gene ends were 5 bases for V and 6 bases for J; bases not matched to a gene: 10. The length of the CDR3 is 16 residues. In germline, CDR1 is SEHNR, CDR2 FQNEAQ (reference sequence). TCRdb re-called the 5' RACE reads through MiXCR, storing one row per CDR3 protein. The sample contains roughly 80,000 distinct CDR3 sequences, 20% to 30% of which appear only once. Material for sequencing was PBMCs or a T cell subset sorted from them (not recorded which). The rearrangement links TRBV7-9 to TRBJ1-5, with 10 nucleotides matching TRBD1. The TCR originated in a man between 18 and 35 years old who had mild COVID-19 (a few samples of this study predate the infection). Cell type and time point are not known. CDR3 nucleotides: TGTGCCAGCAGCCCGAGCGGGACAGGGGTAGCTCAGCCCCAGCATTTT. Residues: CASSPSGTGVAQPQHF.